This T cell receptor (beta chain) was recovered during a study of CD8+ T cells in alopecia areata. About this clone itself: The listed genes are named as in mouse. The CDR3 extends 4 residues past the end of the read, so its final part is completed from the germline J gene. Different DNA sequences within this sample yield the same CDR3.

After pooling, cutaneous lymph node cells were sorted with CD4, CD8alpha, NKG2D, NKG2ACE and other markers. Extracted RNA was reverse transcribed, and the resulting cDNA served as sequencing template. Assay: immunoSEQ multiplex PCR; the TCRdb copy retains only in-frame clones and omits some. Singletons are absent from the sample, which has around 290,000 clones. Germline V gene sequence: CDR1 NSQYPW, CDR2 LRSPGD (reference sequence). Trimming removed 5 bases from V and 1 base from J; junction bases left unmatched: 4. The CDR3 has 14 residues. This chain uses TRBV1 with TRBJ1-1; 7 nucleotides match TRBD1. The receptor was isolated from a C3H/HeJ mouse with alopecia areata. Mouse MHC haplotype: H2-k. Source material: CD4+ T cells sorted from a lymph node. The CDR3 bases that were read are TGCACCTGCAGTCCCGGGACAGTAAACACA. Protein product: CTCSPGTVNT. The entire CDR3 sequence reads CTCSPGTVNTEVFF. The entire variable domain, with the rest obtained from reference TRBV1 and TRBJ1-1, is as follows: VTLLEQNPRWRLVPRGQAVNLRCILKNSQYPWMSWYQQDLQKQLQWLFTLRSPGDKEVKSLPGADYLATRVTDTELRLQVANMSQGRTLYCTCSPGTVNTEVFFGKGTRLTVV.